This T cell receptor (beta chain) appears in the sequencing data of a study of T cells expressing NK-cell markers. TCRdb reprocessed the 5' RACE reads; each CDR3 protein has one entry and no DNA is given. The sample has 250,000 to 300,000 distinct CDR3 sequences. This CDR3 contains 13 residues. Per germline, CDR1 SGHNT and CDR2 YENEEA. Sample: blood T cells: a sorted CD56 or NKG2C T cell subset, CD4+ or CD8+ T cells, or bulk PBMC T cells (not recorded which). This chain links TRBV11-3 with TRBJ2-1; TCRdb's D gene call, TRBD2, goes unchecked for lack of DNA. The receptor was derived from a man younger than 30 in good health. CDR3 loop: CASSWDGVKEQFF.